A single sample is the source of the 6 T cell receptor beta chains below, sequenced in a study of cytomegalovirus exposure and HLA in healthy donors. PCR was performed using 60 Vbeta and 13 Jbeta primers. Clones were sequenced by immunoSEQ multiplex PCR, and TCRdb holds only the in-frame ones, with some missing. The repertoire holds 110,000 or so clones, roughly 77% seen once, with more than 1.5% in the top ten. Sequences were obtained from PBMCs. These receptor sequences come from a man aged 35-49 years in good health and CMV-seronegative.

The genes are TRBV28 and TRBJ1-5; TRBD1 matches 8 bases. Germline lookup yields CDR1 MDHEN and CDR2 SYDVKM. The CDR3 extends over 15 amino acids. The V and J ends lost 5 bases and 5 bases, in that order; junction bases with no gene match: 8. The CDR3 region has the DNA TGTGCCAGCAGTCCCGGACAGGGAAGGGATCAGCCCCAGCATTTT. Amino acids: CASSPGQGRDQPQHF.

The chain employs TRBV30 and TRBJ2-1; 8 bases align to TRBD1. The CDR3 contains 11 residues. V gave up 7 bases and J gave up 7 bases; unmatched junction bases: 3. Germline V gives CDR1 GTSNPN, CDR2 SVGIG (reference sequence). CDR3 protein: CASDRVNEQFF. CDR3 DNA sequence: TGTGCCTCGGACAGGGTAAATGAGCAGTTCTTC.

The gene calls are TRBV7-2 and TRBJ2-5; the match to TRBD1 covers 10 bases. Germline CDR1 SGHTA, CDR2 FQGNSA. J was trimmed by 4 bases and V by 1 base; bases with no gene match: 3. The CDR3 has 15 residues. The CDR3: CASSLDRDRGETQYF. The CDR3 DNA is TGTGCCAGCAGCTTAGACCGGGACAGGGGAGAGACCCAGTACTTC. Variable domain in full (rest from reference TRBV7-2 and TRBJ2-5): GAGVSQSPSNKVTEKGKDVELRCDPISGHTALYWYRQSLGQGLEFLIYFQGNSAPDKSGLPSDRFSAERTGGSVSTLTIQRTQQEDSAVYLCASSLDRDRGETQYFGPGTRLLVL.

The chain combines TRBV19 with TRBJ2-1; tentative D call: TRBD1 (8 bases). CDR1 LNHDA and CDR2 SQIVND come from the germline V gene (reference sequence). The CDR3 contains 13 residues. V was shortened by 5 bases and J by 7 bases, with 12 bases between the two germline ends. The CDR3 reads CASSHRGGNEQFF. The DNA for the CDR3 is TGTGCCAGTAGTCACAGGGGGGGAAATGAGCAGTTCTTC.

The rearrangement joins TRBV4-1 to TRBJ2-1, with D perhaps TRBD2 (5 bases). Germline lookup yields CDR1 MGHRA and CDR2 YSYEKL. V was cut by 0 bases and J by 4 bases, with 10 bases left in between. The CDR3 is made up of 15 amino acids. The CDR3 spells CASSQDPGLYNEQFF. CDR3 coding DNA: TGCGCCAGCAGCCAAGATCCCGGACTTTACAATGAGCAGTTCTTC.

This rearrangement joins TRBV19 to TRBJ1-3, with D hard to call. V was shortened by 3 bases and J by 0 bases, with 9 bases between the two germline ends. CDR1 is LNHDA and CDR2 is SQIVND in the germline V gene (reference sequence). CDR3 length: 15 amino acids. The CDR3 coding sequence is TGTGCCAGTAGTATCGACGGGTCCTCTGGAAACACCATATATTTT. Its translation is CASSIDGSSGNTIYF.